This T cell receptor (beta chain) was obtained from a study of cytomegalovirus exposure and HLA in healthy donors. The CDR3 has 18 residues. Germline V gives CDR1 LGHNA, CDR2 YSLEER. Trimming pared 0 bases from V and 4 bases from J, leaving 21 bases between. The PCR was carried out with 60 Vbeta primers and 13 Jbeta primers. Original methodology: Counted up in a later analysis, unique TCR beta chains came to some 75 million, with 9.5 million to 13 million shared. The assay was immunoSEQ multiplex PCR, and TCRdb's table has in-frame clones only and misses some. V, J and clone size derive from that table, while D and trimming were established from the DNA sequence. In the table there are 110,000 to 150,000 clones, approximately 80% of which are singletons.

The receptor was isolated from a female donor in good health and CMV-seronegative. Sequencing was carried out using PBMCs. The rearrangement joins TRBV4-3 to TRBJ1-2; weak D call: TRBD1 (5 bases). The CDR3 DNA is TGCGCCAGCAGCCAAGATCTCCAAGGACGCCCGGGGGGCTATGGCTACACCTTC. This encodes CASSQDLQGRPGGYGYTF.